The 30 T cell receptor beta chains reported below all come from one sample, sequenced in a study of blood T cell repertoires in COVID-19. TCRdb's copy holds only in-frame clones and misses some; the assay was immunoSEQ multiplex PCR. The data show about 200,000 clones, around 80% seen once. What was sequenced was peripheral blood. These receptors all stem from a human donor in a cohort sampled during active COVID-19.

This chain uses TRBV29-1 with TRBJ2-1, with D hard to call. Between the trimmed V and J ends, which lost 4 bases and 3 bases, there was a span of 7 bases. The CDR3 contains 12 residues. Germline V gene sequence: CDR1 SQVTM, CDR2 ANQGSEA. CDR3 region: CSVGQIYNEQFF. The CDR3 region has the DNA TGCAGCGTTGGGCAGATCTACAATGAGCAGTTCTTC.

This clone was recorded only once. The CDR3 DNA sequence: TGTGCCAGCAGCATCCACCAGGACCCACGGGGGGGCTACACCTTC. This gives the protein CASSIHQDPRGGYTF. The chain recombines TRBV7-2 with TRBJ1-2; D possibly corresponds to TRBD1 (5 bases). Between the trimmed V and J ends, which lost 5 bases and 8 bases, there was a span of 21 bases. Per germline, CDR1 SGHTA and CDR2 FQGNSA. The CDR3 is 15 amino acids.

V is TRBV7-3 and J is TRBJ2-5, with 7 bases that match TRBD1. Germline V CDR1 and CDR2: SGHTA, FQGTGA. CDR3 length: 13 amino acids. The J segment lost 5 bases and the V segment lost 5 bases, leaving 5 bases of the junction unmatched. CDR3 residues: CASSAQGVETQYF. As DNA, the CDR3 is TGTGCCAGCAGCGCCCAGGGGGTTGAGACCCAGTACTTC.

This clone was detected only a few times. A read error may produce the germline difference seen at one junction end. The chain has TRBV7-7 and TRBJ2-7; TRBD1 aligns across 9 bases. This CDR3 is built from 13 residues. Germline V gives CDR1 SSHAT, CDR2 FNYEAQ (reference sequence). CDR3 DNA: TGTGCTAGCAGCTCGGACAGGGGTTACGAGCAGTACTTC. Its translation: CASSSDRGYEQYF.

The V and J genes are TRBV28 and TRBJ2-7; possibly TRBD2 for D (6 bases). CDR1 and CDR2 from the germline V gene are MDHEN and SYDVKM. This CDR3 comprises 14 residues. The V end was cut by 2 bases, the J end by 3 bases, with 11 bases between. CDR3 in DNA: TGTGCCAGCAGTTTACTTGGGGGGTTCTACGAGCAGTACTTC. Translation gives CASSLLGGFYEQYF.

The chain carries TRBV6-5 and TRBJ2-7, with TRBD1 matching over 9 bases. CDR3 length: 14 residues. With V trimmed by 2 bases and J by 5 bases, 4 bases remained unmatched. CDR1 and CDR2 from the germline V gene are MNHEY and SVGAGI. The CDR3: CASSYTGTGNEQYF. CDR3 sequence (DNA): TGTGCCAGCAGTTACACCGGGACAGGGAACGAGCAGTACTTC.

This sequence joins TRBV28 and TRBJ2-5; D gene ambiguous. Germline CDR1 MDHEN, CDR2 SYDVKM. The CDR3 runs to 16 residues. Trimming pared 0 bases from V and 2 bases from J, leaving 13 bases between. The CDR3 is CASSLWSPLGQETQYF. CDR3 coding DNA: TGTGCCAGCAGTTTATGGAGCCCCCTCGGGCAAGAGACCCAGTACTTC.

The gene calls are TRBV11-2 and TRBJ1-1; 10 bases match TRBD1. Germline V lookup: CDR1 SGHAT, CDR2 FQNNGV. J gave up 0 bases and V 5 bases, and 6 bases lay outside the gene matches. The CDR3 totals 16 residues. CDR3 in amino acids: CASSPGTGVLNTEAFF. CDR3 DNA sequence: TGTGCCAGCAGCCCCGGGACAGGGGTCCTGAACACTGAAGCTTTCTTT.

A few counts support this clone. The chain joins TRBV19 to TRBJ1-3; D is unclear. CDR1 is LNHDA, CDR2 SQIVND, per germline (reference sequence). The CDR3 loop spans 13 amino acids. Trimming left V 3 bases short and J 4 bases short, with 7 bases between. The CDR3 bases are TGTGCCAGTAGTATGTCTCCGGGAAACACCATATATTTT. This sequence encodes CASSMSPGNTIYF.

This clone came up once. This could be a read error, since a much larger clone is one nucleotide away. The genes are TRBV2 and TRBJ1-1; 7 bases match TRBD1. The CDR3 spans 12 residues. The junction had 1 base not matched to a gene; V was cut back by 5 bases and J by 4 bases. From germline, CDR1 is SNHLY and CDR2 FYNNEI. CDR3 nucleotides: TGTGCCAGCAGTTCAGGGGGCACTGAAGCTTTCTTT. This gives the protein CASSSGGTEAFF.

The DNA for the CDR3 is TGTGCCAGCAGCTTGGGCGGGGGAACTAATGAAAAACTGTTTTTT. It encodes CASSLGGGTNEKLFF. The rearrangement uses TRBV5-6 and TRBJ1-4, with D possibly being TRBD1 (5 bases). There are 15 residues in the CDR3. V gave up 0 bases and J gave up 1 base, with 7 bases separating them. Germline CDR1 and CDR2: SGHDT and YYEEEE.

The rearrangement uses TRBV7-2 and TRBJ2-7; D gene ambiguous. V was shortened by 5 bases and J by 4 bases, with 6 bases between the two germline ends. The CDR3 has 11 amino acids. In germline, CDR1 is SGHTA, CDR2 FQGNSA. The CDR3 coding sequence is TGTGCCAGCAGCGAGTATTACGAGCAGTACTTC. It specifies CASSEYYEQYF.

The chain uses TRBV2 and TRBJ2-1; D unresolved. Germline assignment: CDR1 SNHLY and CDR2 FYNNEI. V was clipped by 4 bases and J by 7 bases, with 8 bases between them. The CDR3 loop spans 12 amino acids. The CDR3 spells CASSGGVNEQFF. DNA of the CDR3: TGTGCCAGCAGTGGAGGTGTTAATGAGCAGTTCTTC. Full variable domain (rest looked up from reference TRBV2 and TRBJ2-1): EPEVTQTPSHQVTQMGQEVILRCVPISNHLYFYWYRQILGQKVEFLVSFYNNEISEKSEIFDDQFSVERPDGSNFTLKIRSTKLEDSAMYFCASSGGVNEQFFGPGTRLTVL.

The rearrangement joins TRBV6-5 to TRBJ2-5; 7 bases fit TRBD1. The ends lost 4 bases at V and 7 bases at J; junction bases unmatched: 9. CDR3 length equals 14 residues. Germline V CDR1 and CDR2: MNHEY, SVGAGI. CDR3 amino acids: CASSWRQGTGTQYF. CDR3 nucleotide sequence: TGTGCCAGCAGTTGGAGACAGGGTACGGGGACCCAGTACTTC.

The rearrangement joins TRBV7-3 to TRBJ2-7; a possible D gene is TRBD1 (5 bases). Germline values: CDR1 SGHTA, CDR2 FQGTGA. This CDR3 comprises 15 residues. Trimming removed 2 bases at V and 0 bases at J, with 11 bases between. This chain's CDR3 is CASSLAGMSSYEQYF. The CDR3 bases are TGTGCCAGCAGCTTAGCAGGGATGAGCTCCTACGAGCAGTACTTC.

The chain links TRBV7-2 to TRBJ1-2; perhaps TRBD1 as D (5 bases). This CDR3 contains 14 residues. V was trimmed by 3 bases and J by 3 bases, leaving 11 bases between them. The germline gives CDR1 SGHTA, CDR2 FQGNSA. CDR3 in amino acids: CASSFSTGDYGYTF. CDR3 bases: TGTGCCAGCAGCTTCTCTACGGGGGACTATGGCTACACCTTC.

CDR3 protein: CASGSGYEQYF. The CDR3 DNA reads TGTGCTAGTGGTTCGGGGTACGAGCAGTACTTC. The J gene is TRBJ2-7, the V gene TRBV12-5, with a possible D match to TRBD2 (5 bases). The CDR3 contains 11 residues. Trimming took 4 bases from V and 4 from J, leaving 5 bases between them. CDR1 and CDR2 from the germline V gene are LGHNT and FRNRAP.

This chain links TRBV7-9 with TRBJ1-2; TRBD1 is a possible D gene (5 bases). This CDR3 has 17 amino acids. V lost 4 bases and J lost 7, with 25 bases in between. In germline, CDR1 is SEHNR, CDR2 FQNEAQ (reference sequence). This CDR3 is CASSSRSGGSIVGGYTF. The CDR3 bases are TGTGCCAGCAGCTCACGATCGGGGGGGAGTATTGTAGGTGGCTACACCTTC.

This chain links TRBV2 with TRBJ2-2; 9 bases fit TRBD1. The CDR3 has 16 residues. V lost 5 bases and J lost 5; bases outside the gene matches: 9. Looked up from germline, CDR1 is SNHLY and CDR2 is FYNNEI. CDR3 sequence (DNA): TGTGCCAGCAGTAGGACAGGGACAGGGCGGACCGGGGAGCTGTTTTTT. It is translated as CASSRTGTGRTGELFF.

This clone was counted between two and nine times. The chain recombines TRBV18 with TRBJ2-2, with D possibly matching TRBD2 (6 bases). Germline V gives CDR1 KGHSH, CDR2 LQKENI. This CDR3 is 16 amino acids long. V shed 3 bases and J shed 4 bases, with 15 bases lying between them. The CDR3 DNA sequence: TGTGCCAGCTCACCTTGGACGGCGGAGGGCACCGGGGAGCTGTTTTTT. Its protein is CASSPWTAEGTGELFF.

The rearrangement links TRBV30 to TRBJ1-1, with D perhaps TRBD1 (5 bases). Germline-derived CDR1 and CDR2 are GTSNPN and SVGIG (reference sequence). The CDR3 consists of 12 residues. Trimming pared 4 bases from V and 5 bases from J, leaving 11 bases between. CDR3 nucleotides: TGTGCCTGGATTCCGGGGGAAACTGAAGCTTTCTTT. It is translated as CAWIPGETEAFF.

This clone has a handful of counts. The CDR3 region has the DNA TGTGCCAGCAGAGAACAGGAGTATAATTCACCCCTCCACTTT. Translated: CASREQEYNSPLHF. This chain links TRBV28 with TRBJ1-6; D possibly corresponds to TRBD1 (5 bases). CDR3 length: 14 residues. The germline V gene encodes CDR1 MDHEN and CDR2 SYDVKM. Trimming cost V 6 bases and J 4 bases, with 10 bases left between them.

CDR3 nucleotide sequence: TGTGCCAGCTCCCCCGGGACAGGGGGATTTGAGACCCAGTACTTC. Translated, it gives CASSPGTGGFETQYF. V gene TRBV18 combines with J gene TRBJ2-5; 11 bases map to TRBD1. Looked up from germline, CDR1 is KGHSH and CDR2 is LQKENI. V gave up 6 bases and J gave up 5 bases; unmatched junction bases: 8. This CDR3 region has 15 residues. Full variable domain (missing parts from reference TRBV18 and TRBJ2-5): NAGVMQNPRHLVRRRGQEARLRCSPMKGHSHVYWYRQLPEEGLKFMVYLQKENIIDESGMPKERFSAEFPKEGPSILRIQQVVRGDSAAYFCASSPGTGGFETQYFGPGTRLLVL.

This chain uses TRBV2 with TRBJ2-5; 9 bases align to TRBD2. V shed 7 bases and J 4 bases; nucleotides not matched to a gene: 7. Per the germline V gene, CDR1 is SNHLY and CDR2 is FYNNEI. The CDR3 spans 14 residues. In nucleotides, the CDR3 is TGTGCCAGCACAGTGGCGGGGGGGGGAGAGACCCAGTACTTC. It specifies CASTVAGGGETQYF.

This sequence joins TRBV7-9 and TRBJ1-6, with TRBD1 as a possible D gene (6 bases). The CDR3 loop spans 13 amino acids. Trimming took 5 bases from V and 8 from J, leaving 10 bases between them. Germline-derived CDR1 and CDR2 are SEHNR and FQNEAQ (reference sequence). The CDR3 nucleotides are TGTGCCAGCAGCCTGACAGGAGATTCACCCCTCCACTTT. It codes for CASSLTGDSPLHF.

The chain joins TRBV4-1 to TRBJ2-1, with a tentative D call TRBD2 (7 bases). Trimming pared 1 base from V and 14 bases from J, leaving 18 bases between. This CDR3 comprises 14 residues. Germline V lookup: CDR1 MGHRA, CDR2 YSYEKL. CDR3 sequence reads: CASSQGGGGRGKFF. As DNA, the CDR3 is TGCGCCAGCAGCCAAGGGGGGGGCGGGCGAGGCAAGTTCTTC.

The chain recombines TRBV9 with TRBJ2-3; no clear D. The germline V gene has CDR1 SGDLS and CDR2 YYNGEE. This CDR3 spans 13 amino acids. Trimming cost V 4 bases and J 5 bases, with 11 bases left between them. The CDR3 nucleotides are TGTGCCAGCAGCCAAACTCAAATAGATACGCAGTATTTT. Residues: CASSQTQIDTQYF.

The rearrangement joins TRBV27 to TRBJ1-5, with TRBD1 matching over 7 bases. Trimming took 5 bases from V and 6 from J; bases not matched to a gene: 10. There are 15 residues in the CDR3. Germline lookup yields CDR1 MNHEY and CDR2 SMNVEV (reference sequence). The CDR3 loop reads CASSLRQGSAQPQHF. The DNA for the CDR3 is TGTGCCAGCAGTCTACGACAGGGATCTGCTCAGCCCCAGCATTTT.

The chain combines TRBV4-3 with TRBJ2-7; TRBD1 matches 10 bases. The CDR3 contains 16 residues. In germline, CDR1 is LGHNA, CDR2 YSLEER. V shed 3 bases, J shed 7 bases, and the junction held 12 bases outside the gene matches. The CDR3 bases are TGCGCCAGCAGCCAGGAAACCGCGGACAGGGGGGGAGAGCAGTACTTC. This sequence encodes CASSQETADRGGEQYF.

The J gene is TRBJ2-3, the V gene TRBV24-1; 12 bases align to TRBD2. The CDR3 covers 18 residues. The trim removed 3 bases at V and 4 bases at J, leaving 10 bases unmatched. Germline V gene sequence: CDR1 KGHDR, CDR2 SFDVKD. The CDR3 loop reads CATSDPLRLAGEADTQYF. CDR3 nucleotide sequence: TGTGCCACCAGTGATCCCTTAAGACTAGCGGGAGAGGCAGATACGCAGTATTTT.